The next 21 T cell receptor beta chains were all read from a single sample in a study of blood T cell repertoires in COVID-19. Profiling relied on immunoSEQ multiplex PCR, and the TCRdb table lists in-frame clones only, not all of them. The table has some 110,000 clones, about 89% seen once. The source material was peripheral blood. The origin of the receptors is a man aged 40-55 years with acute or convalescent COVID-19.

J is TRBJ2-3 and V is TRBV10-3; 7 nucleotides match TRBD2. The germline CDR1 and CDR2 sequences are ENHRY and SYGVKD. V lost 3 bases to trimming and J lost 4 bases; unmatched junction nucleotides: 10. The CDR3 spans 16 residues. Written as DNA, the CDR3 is TGTGCCATCAGTGACCCGGACGGGAGGAAGCCAGATACGCAGTATTTT. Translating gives CAISDPDGRKPDTQYF.

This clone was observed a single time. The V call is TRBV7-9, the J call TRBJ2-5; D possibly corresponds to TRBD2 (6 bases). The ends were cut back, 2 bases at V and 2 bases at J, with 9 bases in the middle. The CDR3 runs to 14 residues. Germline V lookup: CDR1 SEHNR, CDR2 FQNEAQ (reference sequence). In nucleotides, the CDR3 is TGTGCCAGCAGCTTATTCGGGGGTCAAGAGACCCAGTACTTC. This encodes CASSLFGGQETQYF.

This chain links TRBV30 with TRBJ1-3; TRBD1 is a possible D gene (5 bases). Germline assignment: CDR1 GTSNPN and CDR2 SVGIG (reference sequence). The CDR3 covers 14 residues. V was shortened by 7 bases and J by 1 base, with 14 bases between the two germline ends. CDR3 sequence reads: CALQAGGSGNTIYF. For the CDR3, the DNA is TGTGCCTTACAAGCCGGGGGTTCTGGAAACACCATATATTTT.

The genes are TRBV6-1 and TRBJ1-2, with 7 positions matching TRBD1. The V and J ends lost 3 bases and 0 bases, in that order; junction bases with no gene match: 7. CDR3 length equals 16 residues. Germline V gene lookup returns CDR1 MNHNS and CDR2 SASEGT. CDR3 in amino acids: CASSEPTGNSNYGYTF. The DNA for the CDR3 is TGTGCCAGCAGTGAGCCGACAGGGAACTCTAACTATGGCTACACCTTC.

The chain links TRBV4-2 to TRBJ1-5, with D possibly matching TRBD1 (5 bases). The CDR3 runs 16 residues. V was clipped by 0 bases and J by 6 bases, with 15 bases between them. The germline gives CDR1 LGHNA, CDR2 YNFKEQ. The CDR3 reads CASSQDNSDITQPQHF. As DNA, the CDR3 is TGTGCCAGCAGCCAAGATAATTCGGACATCACTCAGCCCCAGCATTTT.

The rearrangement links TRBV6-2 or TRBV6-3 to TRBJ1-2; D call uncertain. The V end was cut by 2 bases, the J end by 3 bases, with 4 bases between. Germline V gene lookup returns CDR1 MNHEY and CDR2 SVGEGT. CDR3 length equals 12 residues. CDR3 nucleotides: TGTGCCAGCAGTTACCGAGACTATGGCTACACCTTC. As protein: CASSYRDYGYTF.

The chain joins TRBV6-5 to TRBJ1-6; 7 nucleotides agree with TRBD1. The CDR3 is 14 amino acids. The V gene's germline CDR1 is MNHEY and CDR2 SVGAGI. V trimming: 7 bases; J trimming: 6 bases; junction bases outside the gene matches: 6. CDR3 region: CASNQQGINSPLHF. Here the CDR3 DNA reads TGTGCCAGCAACCAACAGGGGATTAATTCACCCCTCCACTTT.

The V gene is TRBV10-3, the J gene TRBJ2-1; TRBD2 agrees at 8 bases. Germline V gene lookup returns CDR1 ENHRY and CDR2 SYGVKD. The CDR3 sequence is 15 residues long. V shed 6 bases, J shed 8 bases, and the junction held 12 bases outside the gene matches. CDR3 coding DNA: TGTGCCATCAGCCCAGCTACTAGCGGCGTCGATGAGCAGTTCTTC. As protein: CAISPATSGVDEQFF.

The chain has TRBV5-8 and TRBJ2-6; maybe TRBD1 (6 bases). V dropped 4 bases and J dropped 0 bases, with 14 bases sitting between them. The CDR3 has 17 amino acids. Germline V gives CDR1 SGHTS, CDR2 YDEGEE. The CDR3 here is CASSIGDTHSGANVLTF. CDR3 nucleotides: TGTGCCAGCAGCATTGGGGACACCCACTCTGGGGCCAACGTCCTGACTTTC.

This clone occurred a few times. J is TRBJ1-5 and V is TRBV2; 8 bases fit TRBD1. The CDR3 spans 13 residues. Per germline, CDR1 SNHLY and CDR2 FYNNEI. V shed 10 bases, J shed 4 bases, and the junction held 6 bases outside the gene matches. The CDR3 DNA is TGTGCCATCGCGGACAGGGAGAATCAGCCCCAGCATTTT. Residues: CAIADRENQPQHF.

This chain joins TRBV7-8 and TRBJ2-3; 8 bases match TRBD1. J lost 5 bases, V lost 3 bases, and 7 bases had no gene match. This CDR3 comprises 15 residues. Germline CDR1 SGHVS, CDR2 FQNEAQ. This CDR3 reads CASSFDRGLGDTQYF. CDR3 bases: TGTGCCAGCAGCTTTGACAGGGGACTTGGAGATACGCAGTATTTT.

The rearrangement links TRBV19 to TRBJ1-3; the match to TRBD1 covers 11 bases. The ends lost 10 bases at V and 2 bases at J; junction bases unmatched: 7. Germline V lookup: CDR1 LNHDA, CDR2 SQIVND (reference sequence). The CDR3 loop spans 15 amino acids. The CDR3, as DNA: TGTGCCACAGGACAGGGGGCTAACGCTGGAAACACCATATATTTT. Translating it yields CATGQGANAGNTIYF.

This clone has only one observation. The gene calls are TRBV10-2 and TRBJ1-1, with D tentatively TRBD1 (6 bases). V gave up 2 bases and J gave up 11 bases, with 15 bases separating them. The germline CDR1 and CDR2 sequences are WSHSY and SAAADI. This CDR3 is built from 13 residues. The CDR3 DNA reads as TGCGCCAGCAGTGAGAGAAAGGACAGAAGGGCTTTCTTT. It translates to CASSERKDRRAFF.

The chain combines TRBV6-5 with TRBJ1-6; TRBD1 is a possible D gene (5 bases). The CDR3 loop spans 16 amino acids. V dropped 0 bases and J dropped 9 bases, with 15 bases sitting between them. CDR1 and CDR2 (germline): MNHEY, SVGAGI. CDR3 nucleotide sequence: TGTGCCAGCAGTTACTCGATCGGGGGGTCTAGTTCACCCCTCCACTTT. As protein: CASSYSIGGSSSPLHF.

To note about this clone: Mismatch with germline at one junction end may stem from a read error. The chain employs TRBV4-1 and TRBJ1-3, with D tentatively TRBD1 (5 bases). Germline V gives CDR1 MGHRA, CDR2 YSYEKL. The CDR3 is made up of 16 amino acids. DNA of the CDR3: TGCGCCAGCAGCCCGGCAGGGTGGGAAACTGGGAACACCATATATTTT. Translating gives CASSPAGWETGNTIYF.

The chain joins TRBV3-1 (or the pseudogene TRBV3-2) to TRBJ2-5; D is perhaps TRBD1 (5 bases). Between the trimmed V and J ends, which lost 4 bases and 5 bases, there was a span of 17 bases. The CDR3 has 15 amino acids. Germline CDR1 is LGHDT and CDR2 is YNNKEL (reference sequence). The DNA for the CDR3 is TGTGCCAGCAGCCCAGCGTTTGGGGCCAGCGAGACCCAGTACTTC. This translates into CASSPAFGASETQYF.

CDR3 bases: TGTGCCAGCAGTCCACGGACAGGGCCCCGCTCTAACTATGGCTACACCTTC. This sequence encodes CASSPRTGPRSNYGYTF. The chain is built from TRBV27 and TRBJ1-2, with 8 bases matching TRBD1. This CDR3 has 17 amino acids. CDR1 and CDR2 from the germline V gene are MNHEY and SMNVEV (reference sequence). Trimming at V came to 5 bases and at J to 0 bases, leaving 11 bases not matched to a gene.

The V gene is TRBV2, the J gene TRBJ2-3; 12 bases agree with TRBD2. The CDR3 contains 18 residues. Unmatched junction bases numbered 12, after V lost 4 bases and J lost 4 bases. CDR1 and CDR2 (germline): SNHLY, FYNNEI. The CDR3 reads CASSGGELAGGGADTQYF. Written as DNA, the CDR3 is TGTGCCAGCAGTGGAGGGGAACTAGCGGGAGGAGGTGCAGATACGCAGTATTTT.

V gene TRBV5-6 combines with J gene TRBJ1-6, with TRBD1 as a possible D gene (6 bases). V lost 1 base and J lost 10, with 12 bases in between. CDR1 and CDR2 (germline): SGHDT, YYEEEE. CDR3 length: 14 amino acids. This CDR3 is CASSLSWGLSPLHF. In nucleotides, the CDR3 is TGTGCCAGCAGCTTGAGTTGGGGGCTCTCACCCCTCCACTTT.

CDR3 sequence (DNA): TGTGCCAGCAGCACTGGTCGGAGGACAACTAATGAAAAACTGTTTTTT. It specifies CASSTGRRTTNEKLFF. This chain uses TRBV5-4 with TRBJ1-4; D is uncertain. In germline, CDR1 is SGHNT, CDR2 YYREEE (reference sequence). Trimming cost V 4 bases and J 0 bases, with 13 bases left between them. There are 16 residues in the CDR3.

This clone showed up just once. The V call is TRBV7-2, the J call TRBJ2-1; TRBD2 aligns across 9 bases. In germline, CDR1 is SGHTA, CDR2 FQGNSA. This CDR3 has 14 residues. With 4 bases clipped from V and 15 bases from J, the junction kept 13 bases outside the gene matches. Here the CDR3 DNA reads TGTGCCAGCAGCTCCTGGACTAGCGACAATGGTCTGTTCTTC. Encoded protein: CASSSWTSDNGLFF.